Reported below is one T cell receptor beta chain. Germline values: CDR1 KGHSH, CDR2 LQKENI. Trimming pared 2 bases from V and 4 bases from J, leaving 12 bases between. The CDR3 consists of 14 residues. This record belongs to a study of cytomegalovirus exposure and HLA in healthy donors. The primer mix had 60 Vbeta and 13 Jbeta primers. The data were produced by immunoSEQ multiplex PCR, yet TCRdb's version contains in-frame clones alone and is incomplete. The table includes about 140,000 clones, about 80% detected once. This sequence joins TRBV18 and TRBJ2-7; D unclear. The clonotype originates from a man aged 30-40 years in good health and CMV-seropositive. Sequences were obtained from PBMCs. The CDR3, as DNA: TGTGCCAGCTCACCAGTTGCCCGAGGATACGAGCAGTACTTC. The encoded protein is CASSPVARGYEQYF.